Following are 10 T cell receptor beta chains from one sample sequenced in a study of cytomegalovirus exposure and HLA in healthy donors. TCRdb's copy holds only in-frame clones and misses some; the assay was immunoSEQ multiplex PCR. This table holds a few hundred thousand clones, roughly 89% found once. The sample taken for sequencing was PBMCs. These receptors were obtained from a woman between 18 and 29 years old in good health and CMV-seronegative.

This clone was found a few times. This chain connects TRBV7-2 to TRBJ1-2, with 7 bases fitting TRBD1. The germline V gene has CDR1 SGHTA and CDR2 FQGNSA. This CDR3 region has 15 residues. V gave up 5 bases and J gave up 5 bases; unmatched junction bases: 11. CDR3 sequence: CASSTSHDRVYGYTF. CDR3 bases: TGTGCCAGCAGCACCTCGCACGACAGGGTATATGGCTACACCTTC.

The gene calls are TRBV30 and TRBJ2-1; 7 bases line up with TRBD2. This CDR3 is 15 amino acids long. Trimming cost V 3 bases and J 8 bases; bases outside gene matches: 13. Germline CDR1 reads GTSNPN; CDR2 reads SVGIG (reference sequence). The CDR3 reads CAWSTGGGPLDEQFF. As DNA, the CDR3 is TGTGCCTGGAGCACGGGGGGAGGACCTTTGGATGAGCAGTTCTTC.

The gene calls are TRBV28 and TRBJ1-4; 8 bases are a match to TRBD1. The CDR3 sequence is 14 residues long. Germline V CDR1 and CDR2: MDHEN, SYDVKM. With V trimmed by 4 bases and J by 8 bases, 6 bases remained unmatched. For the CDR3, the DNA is TGTGCCAGCAGTTCGGACAGGGTAATGGAAAAACTGTTTTTT. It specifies CASSSDRVMEKLFF. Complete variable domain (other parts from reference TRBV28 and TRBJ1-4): DVKVTQSSRYLVKRTGEKVFLECVQDMDHENMFWYRQDPGLGLRLIYFSYDVKMKEKGDIPEGYSVSREKKERFSLILESASTNQTSMYLCASSSDRVMEKLFFGSGTQLSVL.

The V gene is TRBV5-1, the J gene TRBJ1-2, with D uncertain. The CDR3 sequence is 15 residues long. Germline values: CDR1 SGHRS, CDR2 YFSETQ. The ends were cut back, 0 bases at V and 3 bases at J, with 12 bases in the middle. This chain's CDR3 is CASSLDPGSHYGYTF. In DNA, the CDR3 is TGCGCCAGCAGCTTGGATCCAGGAAGTCACTATGGCTACACCTTC.

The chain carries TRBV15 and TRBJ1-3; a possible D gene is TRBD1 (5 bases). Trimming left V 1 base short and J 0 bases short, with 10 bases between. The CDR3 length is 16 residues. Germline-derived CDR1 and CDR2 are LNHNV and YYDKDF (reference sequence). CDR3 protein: CATSRGQGVSGNTIYF. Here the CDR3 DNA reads TGTGCCACCAGCAGAGGGCAGGGCGTCTCTGGAAACACCATATATTTT.

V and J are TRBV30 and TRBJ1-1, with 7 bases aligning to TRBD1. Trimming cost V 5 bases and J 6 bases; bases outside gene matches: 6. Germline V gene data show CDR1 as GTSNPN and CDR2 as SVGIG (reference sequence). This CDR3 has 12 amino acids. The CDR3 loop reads CAWGTDGAEAFF. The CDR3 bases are TGTGCCTGGGGGACAGACGGGGCTGAAGCTTTCTTT. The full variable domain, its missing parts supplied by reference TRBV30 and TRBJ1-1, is SQTIHQWPATLVQPVGSPLSLECTVEGTSNPNLYWYRQAAGRGLQLLFYSVGIGQISSEVPQNLSASRPQDRQFILSSKKLLLSDSGFYLCAWGTDGAEAFFGQGTRLTVV.

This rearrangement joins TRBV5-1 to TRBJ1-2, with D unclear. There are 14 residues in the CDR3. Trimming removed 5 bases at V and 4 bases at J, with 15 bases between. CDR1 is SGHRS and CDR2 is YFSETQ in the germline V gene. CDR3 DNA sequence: TGCGCCAGCAGTGTCGGGGTAGAGGGCTATGGCTACACCTTC. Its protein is CASSVGVEGYGYTF.

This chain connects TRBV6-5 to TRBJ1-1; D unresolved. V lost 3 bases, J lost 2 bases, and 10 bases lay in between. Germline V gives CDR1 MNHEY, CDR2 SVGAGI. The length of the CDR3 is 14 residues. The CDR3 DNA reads TGTGCCAGCAGTTATGACACCTATAACACTGAAGCTTTCTTT. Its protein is CASSYDTYNTEAFF.

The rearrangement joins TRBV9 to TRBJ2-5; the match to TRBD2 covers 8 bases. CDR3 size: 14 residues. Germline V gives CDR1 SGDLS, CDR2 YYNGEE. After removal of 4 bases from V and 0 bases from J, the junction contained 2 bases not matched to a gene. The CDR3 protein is CASSPGGYQETQYF. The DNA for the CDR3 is TGTGCCAGCAGCCCGGGAGGGTACCAAGAGACCCAGTACTTC.

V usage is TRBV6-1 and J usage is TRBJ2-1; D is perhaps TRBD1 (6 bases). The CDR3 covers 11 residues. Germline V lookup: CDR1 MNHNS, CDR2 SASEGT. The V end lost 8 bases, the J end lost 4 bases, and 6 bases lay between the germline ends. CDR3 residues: CASQGYNEQFF. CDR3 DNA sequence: TGTGCCAGCCAGGGGTACAATGAGCAGTTCTTC.